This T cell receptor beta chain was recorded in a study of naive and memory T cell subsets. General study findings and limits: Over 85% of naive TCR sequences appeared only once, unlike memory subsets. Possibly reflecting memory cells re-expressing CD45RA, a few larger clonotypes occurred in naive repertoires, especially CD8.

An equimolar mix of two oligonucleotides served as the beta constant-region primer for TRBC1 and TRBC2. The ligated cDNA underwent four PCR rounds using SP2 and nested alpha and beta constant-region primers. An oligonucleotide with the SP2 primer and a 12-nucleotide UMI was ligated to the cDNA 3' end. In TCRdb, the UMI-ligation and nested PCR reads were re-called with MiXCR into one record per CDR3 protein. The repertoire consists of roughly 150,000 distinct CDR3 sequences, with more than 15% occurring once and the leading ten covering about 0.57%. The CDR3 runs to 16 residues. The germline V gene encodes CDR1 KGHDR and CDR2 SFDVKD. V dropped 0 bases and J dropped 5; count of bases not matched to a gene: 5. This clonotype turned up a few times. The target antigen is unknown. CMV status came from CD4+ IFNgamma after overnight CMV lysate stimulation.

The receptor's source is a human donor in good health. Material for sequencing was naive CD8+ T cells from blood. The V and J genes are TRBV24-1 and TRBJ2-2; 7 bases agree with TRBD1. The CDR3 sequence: CATSDLGTEGTGELFF. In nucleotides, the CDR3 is TGTGCCACCAGTGATTTGGGGACAGAAGGTACCGGGGAGCTGTTTTTT.